This T cell receptor (beta chain) was sequenced during a study of HIV-infected patients and healthy controls. Notes on the study in general: Healthy controls carried many MAIT alpha-chain CDR3s, while HIV+ repertoires had few. HIV-infected patients and controls differed significantly in mean usage of eight alpha and eight beta V genes. Significantly higher mean Gini indices appeared in HIV-infected repertoires, possibly reflecting oligoclonality.

Follow-up blood was drawn about 14 weeks, roughly three months, after antiretroviral therapy began. No cell fractionation was done, so the repertoire covers all unsorted peripheral blood T cells. This clonotype counts as medium-sized. The antigen remains unidentified. cDNA was made from approximately 500 ng RNA using alpha and beta constant primers. Separate chain-specific third strand synthesis with multiplexing indices produced the alpha and beta libraries. One primer pair amplified all rearrangements per chain; each cDNA got molecular barcodes. TCRdb independently ran MiXCR on the 5' RACE reads; one entry per CDR3 protein. This table has about 5,100 distinct CDR3 sequences, about 10% appearing once. This CDR3 contains 14 residues. Trimming removed 4 bases at V and 2 bases at J, with 11 bases between. Germline-derived CDR1 and CDR2 are ENHRY and SYGVKD.

Sample: blood, taken during antiretroviral therapy. The chain has TRBV10-3 and TRBJ1-1, with D possibly TRBD1 on 6 matching bases. This TCR was sampled from an adult with HIV infection. The CDR3 DNA is TGTGCCATCAGTGCGGAGGGGGGTAACACTGAAGCTTTCTTT. It specifies CAISAEGGNTEAFF.